The clone carrying this T cell receptor (beta chain) turned up a few times. Its antigen remains unidentified. The CDR3 spans 12 residues. Germline CDR1 SGHTA, CDR2 FQGTGA. With 4 bases removed from V and 7 bases from J, the gap between germline ends came to 11 bases. An expansion of CD8+CD57+ cells by flow cytometry had been shown in patients chosen for sequencing. As a group, the patients uniformly had severe acquired aplastic anemia. This sample was taken from a study of CD8+CD57+ T cells in acquired aplastic anemia. TCR beta VDJ and CDR3 profiling used genomic DNA as template. TCRdb reprocessed the reads with MiXCR, giving one entry per CDR3 protein. The repertoire holds under 200,000 distinct CDR3 sequences, with 40% to 60% as singletons. Points from the study as a whole: Statistical testing detected no significant gap in CD8+ Simpson's diversity between patients and controls.

This rearrangement joins TRBV7-3 to TRBJ2-7, with TRBD2 as a possible D gene (5 bases). Sequencing input: sorted CD4+, CD8+, or CD8+CD57+ T cells (not recorded which) from PBMCs. This TCR derives from a human donor with aplastic anemia. This CDR3 reads CASSSETGEQYF. The CDR3, as DNA: TGTGCCAGCAGCTCCGAGACGGGGGAGCAGTACTTC.